This entry lists 27 T cell receptor beta chains sequenced from one sample in a study of blood T cells in healthy people across ages. Then a second PCR, running about 7 to 11 cycles, was carried out with a sample-barcoded 5' primer and a J-beta primer mix. MiXCR was run by TCRdb on the 5' RACE reads, yielding one entry per CDR3 protein. The data show 600,000 or so distinct CDR3 sequences, roughly 21% seen once. Specimen: blood. The source is a man in his 70s in good health.

In this sample, this clonotype turned up once. This rearrangement joins TRBV5-5 to TRBJ1-1; TRBD1 might be the D (6 bases). CDR1 and CDR2 from the germline V gene are SGHKS and YYEKEE (reference sequence). This CDR3 has 16 residues. Trimming stripped 0 bases from V and 2 bases from J, with 14 bases between. The CDR3 DNA reads as TGTGCCAGCAGCTTGGGGGCCGGGACACTCAACACTGAAGCTTTCTTT. Amino acid sequence: CASSLGAGTLNTEAFF.

V and J are TRBV7-2 and TRBJ2-1, with D perhaps assigned TRBD1 or TRBD2 (6 bases each). V was shortened by 2 bases and J by 7 bases, with 12 bases between the two germline ends. The CDR3 consists of 14 residues. CDR1 and CDR2 (germline): SGHTA, FQGNSA. The CDR3: CASSLSGGGNEQFF. DNA of the CDR3: TGTGCCAGCAGCTTATCCGGAGGGGGTAATGAGCAGTTCTTC.

The V call is TRBV12-3 or TRBV12-4, the J call TRBJ2-1; TRBD1 matches at 11 bases. The DNA matches TRBJ2-7 better at its end, which makes the J call doubtful. CDR3 length: 15 amino acids. The CDR3, as DNA: TGTGCCAGCAGCTCAGGACAGGGGGCATTAGGCGAGCAGTACTTC. The encoded protein is CASSSGQGALGEQYF.

This clonotype appeared a few times. This chain joins TRBV20-1 and TRBJ2-7; 9 nucleotides agree with TRBD2. The J segment lost 7 bases and the V segment lost 4 bases, leaving 11 bases of the junction unmatched. In germline, CDR1 is DFQATT, CDR2 SNEGSKA (reference sequence). The CDR3 is made up of 14 amino acids. CDR3 loop: CSATSGIGSGEQYF. The CDR3 DNA is TGCAGTGCTACTAGCGGGATTGGTTCGGGAGAGCAGTACTTC.

This clonotype was detected only a few times. J is TRBJ1-4 and V is TRBV18, with D possibly TRBD1 on 5 matching bases. Germline loops: CDR1 KGHSH, CDR2 LQKENI. The CDR3 has 16 residues. Trimming took 2 bases from V and 7 from J, leaving 17 bases between them. In DNA form, the CDR3 reads TGTGCCAGCTCACCATCGGCTGTTGGGGCGGGTGAAAAACTGTTTTTT. This codes for CASSPSAVGAGEKLFF.

This clonotype was recorded only once. The chain uses TRBV7-6 and TRBJ1-3, with D maybe TRBD1 (5 bases). The CDR3 sequence is 15 residues long. Trimming took off 4 bases at V and 4 bases at J, with 14 bases between the two ends. Per the germline V gene, CDR1 is SGHVS and CDR2 is FNYEAQ. CDR3 coding DNA: TGTGCCAGCAGCTCCGCTGGGGGAGTCGGAAACACCATATATTTT. This gives the protein CASSSAGGVGNTIYF.

The chain's CDR3 is CSVEDDLGTDLRGQYF. CDR3 bases: TGCAGCGTTGAAGATGACCTAGGGACAGATCTACGAGGGCAGTACTTC. The chain has TRBV29-1 and TRBJ2-7; 7 bases are a match to TRBD1. This CDR3 comprises 16 residues. V lost 0 bases, J lost 9 bases, and 17 bases stayed unmatched. Germline V gene data show CDR1 as SQVTM and CDR2 as ANQGSEA.

V and J are TRBV5-1 and TRBJ2-5; 10 bases map to TRBD2. Judging by the DNA end, TRBJ2-7 fits better; the J call may be wrong. This CDR3 is 14 amino acids long. Germline V gene data show CDR1 as SGHRS and CDR2 as YFSETQ. DNA of the CDR3: TGCGCCAGCAGCTTCCTAGCGGGAGATAACGAGCAGTACTTC. Translated, it gives CASSFLAGDNEQYF.

V is TRBV29-1 and J is TRBJ2-3, with D possibly matching TRBD2 (6 bases). Trimming removed 4 bases at V and 1 base at J, with 15 bases between. This CDR3 has 15 amino acids. The germline V gene encodes CDR1 SQVTM and CDR2 ANQGSEA. CDR3 coding DNA: TGCAGCGTTGTAGATCCTTCTAGCGGCACAGATACGCAGTATTTT. Translated: CSVVDPSSGTDTQYF.

This clonotype appeared a few times. The V call is TRBV20-1, the J call TRBJ2-7, with D uncertain. Germline V gene lookup returns CDR1 DFQATT and CDR2 SNEGSKA (reference sequence). The CDR3 contains 13 residues. V was cut by 6 bases and J by 0 bases, with 12 bases left in between. As DNA, the CDR3 is TGCAGTGCCGCGGACCGAAGCTCCTACGAGCAGTACTTC. As protein: CSAADRSSYEQYF.

Remarks on this clonotype: The junction does not match germline at one end; this may be a read error. V and J are TRBV6-1 and TRBJ2-5; 9 bases agree with TRBD1. The CDR3 has 15 residues. CDR1 is MNHNS, CDR2 SASEGT, per germline. CDR3: CACRLWTGVEETQYF. The CDR3 DNA sequence: TGTGCCTGCAGGCTTTGGACAGGGGTTGAGGAGACCCAGTACTTC.

The chain employs TRBV9 and TRBJ2-1, with TRBD1 matching over 9 bases. This CDR3 spans 15 amino acids. J lost 7 bases, V lost 3 bases, and 8 bases had no gene match. Germline CDR1 SGDLS, CDR2 YYNGEE. The CDR3 reads CASSATGGAGNEQFF. In DNA, the CDR3 is TGTGCCAGCAGCGCAACAGGGGGCGCAGGGAATGAGCAGTTCTTC.

The V call is TRBV3-1, the J call TRBJ2-5; a possible D gene is TRBD1 (5 bases). The CDR3 has 14 residues. V lost 1 base, J lost 2 bases, and 8 bases lay in between. Germline assignment: CDR1 LGHDT and CDR2 YNNKEL (reference sequence). This CDR3 reads CASSQGGQQETQYF. CDR3 nucleotide sequence: TGTGCCAGCAGCCAAGGAGGACAACAAGAGACCCAGTACTTC.

The rearrangement joins TRBV29-1 to TRBJ2-1; D might be TRBD1 or TRBD2, each matching 5 bases. The V end lost 4 bases, the J end lost 4 bases, and 14 bases lay between the germline ends. Germline assignment: CDR1 SQVTM and CDR2 ANQGSEA. This CDR3 spans 14 amino acids. CDR3 DNA sequence: TGCAGCGTTGTTCGACCAGGGACGTACAATGAGCAGTTCTTC. Residues: CSVVRPGTYNEQFF.

This clonotype was detected many times. The chain uses TRBV4-1 and TRBJ2-1; 7 positions agree with TRBD1. Germline values: CDR1 MGHRA, CDR2 YSYEKL. V shed 4 bases, J shed 2 bases, and the junction held 5 bases outside the gene matches. The CDR3 length is 15 residues. CDR3 amino acids: CASSPYQGAYNEQFF. Written as DNA, the CDR3 is TGCGCCAGCAGCCCATATCAGGGGGCCTACAATGAGCAGTTCTTC.

The table lists this clonotype with a few counts. The chain carries TRBV6-6 and TRBJ2-4; 7 positions agree with TRBD1. Unmatched junction bases numbered 6, after V lost 5 bases and J lost 5 bases. This CDR3 has 14 amino acids. CDR1 is MNHNY, CDR2 SVGAGI, per germline (reference sequence). The CDR3: CASSPSGTENIQYF. The CDR3 nucleotides read TGTGCCAGCAGTCCCTCCGGGACAGAAAACATTCAGTACTTC.

The chain is built from TRBV2 and TRBJ2-7, with D hard to call. Germline CDR1 reads SNHLY; CDR2 reads FYNNEI. Trimming pared 6 bases from V and 0 bases from J, leaving 12 bases between. The CDR3 consists of 14 residues. CDR3 amino acids: CASSPRAVSYEQYF. CDR3 coding DNA: TGTGCCAGCAGCCCCCGGGCAGTCTCCTACGAGCAGTACTTC.

This clonotype was observed a few times. The CDR3 region is CASRTRTGVSTHSGNTIYF. Here the CDR3 DNA reads TGTGCCAGCAGAACCAGGACAGGGGTATCAACTCACTCTGGAAACACCATATATTTT. This chain links TRBV2 with TRBJ1-3; TRBD1 matches 9 bases. This CDR3 has 19 residues. The ends lost 6 bases at V and 0 bases at J; junction bases unmatched: 15. Germline loops: CDR1 SNHLY, CDR2 FYNNEI.

This clonotype was seen more than once but under ten times. The V call is TRBV2, the J call TRBJ2-4, with 9 bases aligning to TRBD2. This CDR3 region has 13 residues. In germline, CDR1 is SNHLY, CDR2 FYNNEI. V lost 8 bases, J lost 7 bases, and 6 bases stayed unmatched. CDR3 protein: CASQNGLANIQYF. DNA of the CDR3: TGTGCCAGCCAAAATGGACTAGCGAACATTCAGTACTTC.

J is TRBJ2-1 and V is TRBV12-3 or TRBV12-4; TRBD2 is a possible D gene (6 bases). The CDR3 sequence is 13 residues long. V was clipped by 6 bases and J by 9 bases, with 15 bases between them. The CDR3 nucleotides read TGTGCCAGCAGCTGGGACTCCTCTAGTGAGCAGTTCTTC. Residues: CASSWDSSSEQFF.

In regard to this clonotype: One end of the junction varies from germline; a read error may be responsible. CDR3 residues: CVSSQGTQDYEQYF. DNA for the CDR3: TGTGTCAGCAGCCAAGGGACGCAAGACTACGAGCAGTACTTC. This sequence joins TRBV4-2 and TRBJ2-5, with D perhaps TRBD1 or TRBD2 (5 bases each). Matching the DNA end better, TRBJ2-7 makes the J call doubtful. Looked up from germline, CDR1 is LGHNA and CDR2 is YNFKEQ. The CDR3 spans 14 residues.

This chain connects TRBV18 to TRBJ1-5; TRBD1 agrees at 9 bases. Trimming removed 3 bases from V and 6 bases from J; junction bases left unmatched: 3. CDR1 is KGHSH, CDR2 LQKENI, per germline. This CDR3 region has 14 residues. CDR3 sequence: CASSPGTGTQPQHF. CDR3 sequence (DNA): TGTGCCAGCTCACCCGGGACAGGGACTCAGCCCCAGCATTTT.

This clonotype was counted ten times or more. This chain connects TRBV7-2 to TRBJ2-3; 12 bases fit TRBD2. This CDR3 has 16 amino acids. After removal of 4 bases from V and 4 bases from J, the junction contained 6 bases not matched to a gene. Per the germline V gene, CDR1 is SGHTA and CDR2 is FQGNSA. The CDR3 spells CASSSASGRGADTQYF. In DNA form, the CDR3 reads TGTGCCAGCAGCTCCGCTAGCGGGAGGGGGGCAGATACGCAGTATTTT.

This clonotype turned up a few times. The chain carries TRBV4-2 and TRBJ2-6; 9 bases map to TRBD1. Per the germline V gene, CDR1 is LGHNA and CDR2 is YNFKEQ. J was trimmed by 4 bases and V by 4 bases; bases with no gene match: 5. The CDR3 has 16 residues. The CDR3 bases are TGTGCCAGCAGCCGGGACAGGGTTACGGGGGCCAACGTCCTGACTTTC. Its translation: CASSRDRVTGANVLTF.

CDR3 DNA sequence: TGTGCCAGCAGCTTATCCCGGACAGGTGGCACCTACGAGCAGTACTTC. Encoded protein: CASSLSRTGGTYEQYF. The rearrangement joins TRBV7-2 to TRBJ2-7, with TRBD1 matching 7 bases. Per the germline V gene, CDR1 is SGHTA and CDR2 is FQGNSA. CDR3 length equals 16 residues. The junction had 9 bases not matched to a gene; V was cut back by 2 bases and J by 2 bases. The full variable domain, completed using reference TRBV7-2 and TRBJ2-7, is GAGVSQSPSNKVTEKGKDVELRCDPISGHTALYWYRQSLGQGLEFLIYFQGNSAPDKSGLPSDRFSAERTGGSVSTLTIQRTQQEDSAVYLCASSLSRTGGTYEQYFGPGTRLTVT.

The chain uses TRBV28 and TRBJ2-7; 12 nucleotides agree with TRBD2. Germline V gene data show CDR1 as MDHEN and CDR2 as SYDVKM. The CDR3 length is 16 residues. The J segment lost 2 bases and the V segment lost 5 bases, leaving 7 bases of the junction unmatched. The CDR3 DNA sequence: TGTGCCAGCAGTCTCACTCTAGCGGGGGGGGCCTACGAGCAGTACTTC. Translating gives CASSLTLAGGAYEQYF.

The chain uses TRBV7-2 and TRBJ1-4; weak D call: TRBD1 (6 bases). The CDR3 extends over 14 amino acids. In germline, CDR1 is SGHTA, CDR2 FQGNSA. V was trimmed by 5 bases and J by 8 bases, leaving 15 bases between them. The CDR3 spells CASSISRQVEKLFF. As DNA, the CDR3 is TGTGCCAGCAGCATCTCCCGACAGGTGGAAAAACTGTTTTTT.